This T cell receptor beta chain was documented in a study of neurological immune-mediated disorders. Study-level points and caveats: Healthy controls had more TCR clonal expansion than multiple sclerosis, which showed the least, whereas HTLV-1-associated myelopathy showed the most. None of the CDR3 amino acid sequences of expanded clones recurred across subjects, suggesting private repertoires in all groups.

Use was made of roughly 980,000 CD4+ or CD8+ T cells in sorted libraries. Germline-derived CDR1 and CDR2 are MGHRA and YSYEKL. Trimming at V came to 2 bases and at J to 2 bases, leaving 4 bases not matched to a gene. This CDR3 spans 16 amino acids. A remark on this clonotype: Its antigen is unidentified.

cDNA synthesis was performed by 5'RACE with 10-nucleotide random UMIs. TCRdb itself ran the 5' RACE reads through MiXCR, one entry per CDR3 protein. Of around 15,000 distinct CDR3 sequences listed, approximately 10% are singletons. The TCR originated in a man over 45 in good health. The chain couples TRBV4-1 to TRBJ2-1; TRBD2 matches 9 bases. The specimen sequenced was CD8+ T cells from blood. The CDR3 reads CASSQLTSGTYNEQFF. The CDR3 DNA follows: TGCGCCAGCAGCCAATTGACTAGCGGAACCTACAATGAGCAGTTCTTC.